This T cell receptor beta chain was identified in a study of blood T cell repertoires in COVID-19. Across the whole study: The United States, Italy and Spain provided the acute and convalescent COVID-19 samples. T cells, B-cell-depleted T cells, or PBMCs supplied cDNA or gDNA.

This clone was recorded once. Methods used by the authors: The authors estimated nucleated cell counts from reference gene primer amplification. Clones were sequenced by immunoSEQ multiplex PCR, and TCRdb holds only the in-frame ones, with some missing. The DNA gave D and trimming, while V, J and clone size come from that table. The repertoire includes about 190,000 clones, approximately 81% of them detected once, and 4.9% sits in the top ten. The CDR3 length is 17 residues. V dropped 0 bases and J dropped 4; count of bases not matched to a gene: 7. Germline lookup yields CDR1 LGHNA and CDR2 YSLEER. This receptor was identified in an elderly woman with acute or convalescent COVID-19. The sequencing sample was made of peripheral blood. The chain has TRBV4-3 and TRBJ2-2; 8 nucleotides match TRBD1. Here the CDR3 reads CASSQDRHRGSTGELFF. The CDR3 DNA reads as TGCGCCAGCAGCCAAGATCGACACAGGGGGAGCACCGGGGAGCTGTTTTTT.